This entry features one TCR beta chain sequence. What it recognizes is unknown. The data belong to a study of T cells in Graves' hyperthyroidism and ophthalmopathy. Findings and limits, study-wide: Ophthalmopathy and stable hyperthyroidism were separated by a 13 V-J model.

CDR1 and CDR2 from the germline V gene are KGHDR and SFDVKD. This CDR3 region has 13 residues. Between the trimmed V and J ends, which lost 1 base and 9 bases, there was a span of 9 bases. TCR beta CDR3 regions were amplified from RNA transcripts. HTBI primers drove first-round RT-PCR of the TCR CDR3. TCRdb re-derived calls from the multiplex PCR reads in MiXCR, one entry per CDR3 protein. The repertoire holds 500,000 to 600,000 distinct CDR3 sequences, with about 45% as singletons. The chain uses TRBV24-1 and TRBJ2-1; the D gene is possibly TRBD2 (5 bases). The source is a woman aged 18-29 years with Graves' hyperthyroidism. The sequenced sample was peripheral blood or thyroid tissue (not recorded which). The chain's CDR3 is CATSDFGLGEQFF. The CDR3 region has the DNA TGTGCCACCAGTGATTTCGGACTGGGTGAGCAGTTCTTC.